Each of the 10 T cell receptor beta chains below was sequenced from the same sample in a study of graft-versus-host responses after intestinal transplantation. Measured with immunoSEQ multiplex PCR; TCRdb has only the in-frame clones, and not every one. The table has about 81,000 clones, about 89% seen once; the top ten hold roughly 0.37%. These receptors lack a known antigen. The sample here was unstimulated CD4+ T cells sorted from spleen or lymph node cells, taken before intestinal transplant. The source is a human donor who received an intestinal transplant.

V gene TRBV18 combines with J gene TRBJ1-2; 7 bases line up with TRBD1. The CDR3 runs to 15 residues. V lost 2 bases to trimming and J lost 4 bases; unmatched junction nucleotides: 7. Germline V gene data show CDR1 as KGHSH and CDR2 as LQKENI. The CDR3: CASSPGPGTAYGYTF. CDR3 in DNA: TGTGCCAGCTCACCAGGCCCAGGGACAGCCTATGGCTACACCTTC.

The CDR3 DNA reads as TGTGCCAGCAGTTTCACAGGGCTCAATCAGCCCCAGCATTTT. Its translation: CASSFTGLNQPQHF. This sequence joins TRBV27 and TRBJ1-5, with D possibly being TRBD1 (6 bases). CDR3 size: 14 residues. Trimming left V 3 bases short and J 3 bases short, with 9 bases between. Germline V CDR1 and CDR2: MNHEY, SMNVEV (reference sequence).

The V and J genes are TRBV9 and TRBJ2-7, with 8 bases identical to TRBD1. The CDR3 loop spans 15 amino acids. From germline, CDR1 is SGDLS and CDR2 YYNGEE. With 0 bases clipped from V and 4 bases from J, the junction kept 6 bases outside the gene matches. The CDR3 nucleotides are TGTGCCAGCAGCGTAGAGGGGACAGGTGGGTACGAGCAGTACTTC. This sequence encodes CASSVEGTGGYEQYF.

The chain carries TRBV18 and TRBJ1-2; D remains unclear. Germline V lookup: CDR1 KGHSH, CDR2 LQKENI. The CDR3 length is 16 residues. The V gene lost 0 bases and the J gene lost 0 bases, with 11 bases spanning the gap. CDR3 loop: CASSPPTESTNYGYTF. CDR3 in DNA: TGTGCCAGCTCACCACCGACGGAGAGTACTAACTATGGCTACACCTTC.

The rearrangement uses TRBV21-1 and TRBJ2-7; the tabulated D call, TRBD1, remains unverified against the DNA. TRBV21-1 is marked as a pseudogene. This CDR3 has 18 amino acids. The CDR3 sequence: CASSNPGQGVGEDYEQYF. The CDR3 nucleotides are TGTGCCAGCAGCAACCCGGGACAGGGTGTGGGGGAGGACTACGAGCAGTACTTC.

The chain uses TRBV30 and TRBJ1-1; a weak D match, TRBD1 (5 bases). The V end was cut by 4 bases, the J end by 1 base, with 10 bases between. The germline gives CDR1 GTSNPN, CDR2 SVGIG (reference sequence). The CDR3 length is 13 residues. In nucleotides, the CDR3 is TGTGCCTGGAAATGGCAGGGGAACACTGAAGCTTTCTTT. Its translation: CAWKWQGNTEAFF.

J is TRBJ1-2 and V is TRBV11-2; 11 positions agree with TRBD1. The germline CDR1 and CDR2 sequences are SGHAT and FQNNGV. This CDR3 contains 14 residues. With V trimmed by 3 bases and J by 4 bases, 1 base remained unmatched. CDR3 sequence (DNA): TGTGCCAGCAGCTTCGGACAGGGGGCCTATGGCTACACCTTC. Amino acids: CASSFGQGAYGYTF.

The J gene is TRBJ2-1, the V gene TRBV6-1, with a weak D call TRBD2 (5 bases). Trimming removed 8 bases from V and 3 bases from J, with 8 bases in between. The CDR3 length is 12 residues. Germline values: CDR1 MNHNS, CDR2 SASEGT. CDR3 amino acids: CASGSGYNEQFF. For the CDR3, the DNA is TGTGCCAGCGGGAGCGGCTACAATGAGCAGTTCTTC.

The rearrangement links TRBV7-3 to TRBJ2-5, with a weak D call TRBD1 (5 bases). Per germline, CDR1 SGHTA and CDR2 FQGTGA. Trimming removed 2 bases from V and 5 bases from J, with 15 bases in between. There are 15 residues in the CDR3. CDR3 sequence reads: CASSLGSGQYETQYF. The CDR3 DNA reads TGTGCCAGCAGCTTAGGGTCAGGGCAGTATGAGACCCAGTACTTC.

The chain combines TRBV4-2 with TRBJ2-5; D is ambiguous. The germline V gene encodes CDR1 LGHNA and CDR2 YNFKEQ. V was cut by 1 base and J by 4 bases, with 10 bases left in between. This CDR3 spans 14 amino acids. CDR3 DNA sequence: TGTGCCAGCAGCCAAGTTGGGCGTGGAGAGACCCAGTACTTC. Translating it yields CASSQVGRGETQYF.